A single sample gave rise to the 18 T cell receptor beta chains below, sequenced in a study of early T cells in non-severe SARS-CoV-2 infection. TCRdb analysed the 5' RACE reads with MiXCR anew, one entry per CDR3 protein. This sample carries 40,000 to 50,000 distinct CDR3 sequences, about 13% of them seen once, and the ten largest clones take about 10%. Sequenced material: whole blood. The receptors stem from an adult who was a healthcare worker with PCR-confirmed SARS-CoV-2 infection or an uninfected control (not recorded which).

This clonotype occurred many times. CDR3 loop: CASSMGYNTEAFF. DNA of the CDR3: TGTGCCAGCAGCATGGGCTATAACACTGAAGCTTTCTTT. The rearrangement joins TRBV7-6 to TRBJ1-1; D call uncertain. The V and J ends lost 5 bases and 2 bases respectively, with 9 bases between them. Per the germline V gene, CDR1 is SGHVS and CDR2 is FNYEAQ. The CDR3 covers 13 residues.

This clonotype showed up many times. This chain uses TRBV7-2 with TRBJ2-1; 7 nucleotides agree with TRBD2. Germline V gene lookup returns CDR1 SGHTA and CDR2 FQGNSA. This CDR3 comprises 16 residues. Trimming took 3 bases from V and 0 from J; bases not matched to a gene: 5. The CDR3, as DNA: TGTGCCAGCAGCTTTCGCGGGGGAGACTCCTACAATGAGCAGTTCTTC. Amino acid sequence: CASSFRGGDSYNEQFF. Full variable domain (outside the CDR3, taken from reference TRBV7-2 and TRBJ2-1): GAGVSQSPSNKVTEKGKDVELRCDPISGHTALYWYRQSLGQGLEFLIYFQGNSAPDKSGLPSDRFSAERTGGSVSTLTIQRTQQEDSAVYLCASSFRGGDSYNEQFFGPGTRLTVL.

This clonotype was detected ten times or more. The gene calls are TRBV29-1 and TRBJ1-4; D ambiguous. Germline V gene sequence: CDR1 SQVTM, CDR2 ANQGSEA. V dropped 6 bases and J dropped 8 bases, with 13 bases sitting between them. The CDR3 spans 12 residues. Written as DNA, the CDR3 is TGCAGCGTAATGACGGGGAGGGAAAAACTGTTTTTT. Protein sequence: CSVMTGREKLFF.

This clonotype was detected ten times or more. The V call is TRBV6-2 or TRBV6-3, the J call TRBJ2-5, with TRBD2 identical over 7 bases. Per germline, CDR1 MNHEY and CDR2 SVGEGT. V lost 5 bases, J lost 3 bases, and 9 bases stayed unmatched. This CDR3 is 15 amino acids long. CDR3 in amino acids: CASSKHTSDEETQYF. CDR3 DNA: TGTGCCAGCAGTAAACATACTAGCGATGAAGAGACCCAGTACTTC.

The rearrangement joins TRBV27 to TRBJ2-7, with 10 bases that match TRBD2. There are 16 residues in the CDR3. The germline CDR1 and CDR2 sequences are MNHEY and SMNVEV (reference sequence). With 5 bases clipped from V and 2 bases from J, the junction kept 9 bases outside the gene matches. The CDR3 DNA reads TGTGCCAGCAGTCCCGGACTAGCGGTGTCAACCTACGAGCAGTACTTC. Residues: CASSPGLAVSTYEQYF.

Many counts were recorded for this clonotype. This chain links TRBV4-1 with TRBJ1-4, with D hard to call. The length of the CDR3 is 15 residues. Deletions cut 0 bases from V and 3 bases from J, with 8 bases between. In germline, CDR1 is MGHRA, CDR2 YSYEKL. The CDR3 region has the DNA TGCGCCAGCAGCCAAGATTCTTCATCTAATGAAAAACTGTTTTTT. Translated, it gives CASSQDSSSNEKLFF.

This clonotype was seen ten or more times. The rearrangement links TRBV7-3 to TRBJ2-7; the D is unclear. This CDR3 is built from 13 residues. Germline V lookup: CDR1 SGHTA, CDR2 FQGTGA. The V end was cut by 1 base, the J end by 1 base, with 5 bases between. CDR3 sequence: CASSLRESYEQYF. The DNA for the CDR3 is TGTGCCAGCAGCTTAAGGGAATCCTACGAGCAGTACTTC.

This clonotype came up many times. This chain links TRBV7-2 with TRBJ1-2, with D unresolved. With 4 bases removed from V and 4 bases from J, the gap between germline ends came to 10 bases. The CDR3 sequence is 13 residues long. Germline assignment: CDR1 SGHTA and CDR2 FQGNSA. CDR3 region: CASSSWILYGYTF. The CDR3 coding sequence is TGTGCCAGCAGCTCCTGGATCCTCTATGGCTACACCTTC.

This clonotype was seen ten or more times. V gene TRBV5-6 combines with J gene TRBJ1-1, with 8 bases matching TRBD1. V was clipped by 0 bases and J by 0 bases; unmatched bases: 1. CDR3 size: 15 residues. Germline values: CDR1 SGHDT, CDR2 YYEEEE. DNA for the CDR3: TGTGCCAGCAGCTTGGGACAGGGGATGAACACTGAAGCTTTCTTT. This sequence encodes CASSLGQGMNTEAFF.

J is TRBJ2-1 and V is TRBV6-5, with TRBD1 matching 10 bases. J gave up 3 bases and V 8 bases, and 7 bases lay outside the gene matches. The CDR3 has 15 residues. CDR1 and CDR2 from the germline V gene are MNHEY and SVGAGI. CDR3 bases: TGTGCCAGCCAGAGGGACAGGGGATTCTACAATGAGCAGTTCTTC. Its translation is CASQRDRGFYNEQFF.

This clonotype was recorded at least ten times. The chain links TRBV20-1 to TRBJ2-7; 14 bases fit TRBD2. This CDR3 is 15 amino acids long. CDR1 and CDR2 (germline): DFQATT, SNEGSKA (reference sequence). Germline trimming cut 6 bases from V and 6 bases from J; bases unmatched to any gene: 10. This chain's CDR3 is CSASTPTSGRVEQYF. Written as DNA, the CDR3 is TGCAGTGCCTCCACCCCGACTAGCGGGAGGGTCGAGCAGTACTTC.

This clonotype was found many times. V usage is TRBV27 and J usage is TRBJ2-1, with a possible D match to TRBD1 (6 bases). Germline loops: CDR1 MNHEY, CDR2 SMNVEV (reference sequence). This CDR3 contains 19 residues. With 1 base removed from V and 4 bases from J, the gap between germline ends came to 23 bases. CDR3 coding DNA: TGTGCCAGCAGTTTATTTGTGGGTGGCAGGGGTGGGATTTACAATGAGCAGTTCTTC. It is translated as CASSLFVGGRGGIYNEQFF.

The table lists this clonotype with a few counts. J is TRBJ1-3 and V is TRBV29-1; tentatively, D is TRBD1 (5 bases). The V gene lost 7 bases and the J gene lost 2 bases, with 12 bases spanning the gap. The germline CDR1 and CDR2 sequences are SQVTM and ANQGSEA. The CDR3 length is 13 residues. The CDR3: CSAGRGPGNTIYF. The CDR3 nucleotides are TGCAGCGCAGGGCGGGGACCTGGAAACACCATATATTTT.

This rearrangement joins TRBV14 to TRBJ2-2, with 8 bases that match TRBD2. The CDR3 consists of 16 residues. Germline trimming cut 8 bases from V and 4 bases from J; bases unmatched to any gene: 12. Germline lookup yields CDR1 SGHDN and CDR2 FVKESK. The CDR3 loop is CASLKWTSTSTGELFF. The CDR3 DNA reads as TGTGCCAGCTTAAAATGGACTAGCACCTCCACCGGGGAGCTGTTTTTT.

This clonotype was seen more than once but under ten times. This chain connects TRBV29-1 to TRBJ1-5; unclear D gene. With 6 bases removed from V and 4 bases from J, the gap between germline ends came to 10 bases. The CDR3 sequence is 12 residues long. Germline loops: CDR1 SQVTM, CDR2 ANQGSEA. The CDR3: CSVKQGNQPQHF. DNA for the CDR3: TGCAGCGTAAAGCAAGGGAATCAGCCCCAGCATTTT.

This clonotype occurred a few times. The chain employs TRBV28 and TRBJ2-7; the D gene could be TRBD1 or TRBD2 (5 bases each). The germline gives CDR1 MDHEN, CDR2 SYDVKM. The V and J ends lost 1 base and 3 bases respectively, with 13 bases between them. The CDR3 is 15 residues long. CDR3: CASSLLRGLIYEQYF. In nucleotides, the CDR3 is TGTGCCAGCAGTTTATTGAGGGGATTGATCTACGAGCAGTACTTC.

This clonotype was recorded at least ten times. This sequence joins TRBV29-1 and TRBJ1-3, with TRBD1 identical over 8 bases. Germline loops: CDR1 SQVTM, CDR2 ANQGSEA. After removal of 4 bases from V and 4 bases from J, the junction contained 6 bases not matched to a gene. The CDR3 length is 14 residues. CDR3 nucleotides: TGCAGCGTTGCAGGGGGCCAACTAGGAAACACCATATATTTT. It translates to CSVAGGQLGNTIYF.

This clonotype was found many times. This rearrangement joins TRBV7-9 to TRBJ1-1; D may be TRBD1 (5 bases). Germline loops: CDR1 SEHNR, CDR2 FQNEAQ (reference sequence). The CDR3 runs to 12 residues. With 4 bases removed from V and 11 bases from J, the gap between germline ends came to 14 bases. The DNA for the CDR3 is TGTGCCAGCAGCTCCGCCGGGGGAGGGGCTTTCTTT. Translation: CASSSAGGGAFF.